This TCR beta chain was sequenced in a study of control samples from healthy donors and cancer patients. Profiling relied on immunoSEQ multiplex PCR, and the TCRdb table lists in-frame clones only, not all of them. This sample yields tens of thousands of clones, of which approximately 90% are seen a single time; over 12% belongs to the top ten. The CDR3 consists of 15 residues. Trimming removed 4 bases at V and 1 base at J, with 8 bases between. Germline V gene lookup returns CDR1 LGHNA and CDR2 YNFKEQ. This clonotype was sampled from a man in his fifties or sixties with head and neck cancer. The sequenced material came from PBMCs. The V and J genes are TRBV4-2 and TRBJ2-6; tentatively, D is TRBD1 (5 bases). Here the CDR3 reads CASSLRVSGANVLTF. The CDR3 DNA follows: TGTGCCAGCAGCCTCAGGGTTTCTGGGGCCAACGTCCTGACTTTC.